These T cell receptor beta chains were read from a single sample in a study of shared clonotypes between healthy human individuals. Produced via immunoSEQ multiplex PCR; TCRdb's table is partial and in-frame only. The sample records some 1.5 million clones, 95% to 99% being singletons. The specimen was naive CD4+ T cells sorted from blood. All receptors come from a young man in good health. The CDR3 runs from the conserved cysteine through the conserved F or W. Each record gives: D gene, J gene, V gene, clone size, CDR3 DNA, CDR3 protein. The D gene is left open where the match is weak. Clone size is not always given. Where it is, it says once, few, many or a class for expanded clones.

d_gene: TRBD1; j_gene: TRBJ2-5; v_gene: TRBV5-1; abundance: NA; CDR3nt: TGCGCCAGCAGCTCTCGACAGGGACAAGAGACCCAGTACTTC; CDR3aa: CASSSRQGQETQYF
d_gene: NA; j_gene: TRBJ2-1; v_gene: TRBV5-1; abundance: NA; CDR3nt: TGCGCCAGCAGCTTGGTAGCCAGGGACTCCTACAATGAGCAGTTCTTC; CDR3aa: CASSLVARDSYNEQFF
d_gene: NA; j_gene: TRBJ2-7; v_gene: TRBV6-5; abundance: NA; CDR3nt: TGTGCCAGCAGTTACGAAGGGTTGGGTCCCGAGCAGTACTTC; CDR3aa: CASSYEGLGPEQYF
d_gene: NA; j_gene: TRBJ2-5; v_gene: TRBV5-1; abundance: once; CDR3nt: TGCGCCAGCAGTCCGATCGGGGGATGGGAGACCCAGTACTTC; CDR3aa: CASSPIGGWETQYF
d_gene: TRBD1; j_gene: TRBJ2-3; v_gene: TRBV11-2; abundance: NA; CDR3nt: TGTGCCAGCAGCCCCCTTGGATTGGACAGGGGTACAGATACGCAGTATTTT; CDR3aa: CASSPLGLDRGTDTQYF
d_gene: NA; j_gene: TRBJ2-5; v_gene: TRBV7-2; abundance: NA; CDR3nt: TGTGCCAGCAGCTTAGATTTTCGTTGGGGAGAGACCCAGTACTTC; CDR3aa: CASSLDFRWGETQYF
d_gene: TRBD2; j_gene: TRBJ2-1; v_gene: TRBV29-1; abundance: NA; CDR3nt: TGCAGCGCCCCCCCCTCGGCGCCTAGCGGGCCATCCTACAATGAGCAGTTCTTC; CDR3aa: CSAPPSAPSGPSYNEQFF
d_gene: NA; j_gene: TRBJ1-1; v_gene: TRBV28; abundance: NA; CDR3nt: TGTGCCAGCAGCGACAGCCGTGTAGCTTTCTTT; CDR3aa: CASSDSRVAFF
d_gene: NA; j_gene: TRBJ1-2; v_gene: TRBV11-2; abundance: NA; CDR3nt: TGTGCCAGCAGCTACAGGACAGTAGTAAACTATGGCTACACCTTC; CDR3aa: CASSYRTVVNYGYTF
d_gene: NA; j_gene: TRBJ2-7; v_gene: TRBV20-1; abundance: few; CDR3nt: TGCAGTGCTAGAGGGGAGCTCGAGCAGTACTTC; CDR3aa: CSARGELEQYF
d_gene: NA; j_gene: TRBJ2-2; v_gene: TRBV14; abundance: NA; CDR3nt: TGTGCCAGCAGCCACCGGACTTATGGGACCGGGGAGCTGTTTTTT; CDR3aa: CASSHRTYGTGELFF
d_gene: TRBD2; j_gene: TRBJ2-7; v_gene: TRBV7-6; abundance: NA; CDR3nt: TGTGCCAGCAGCGCCCTAGCGGGAAACGAGCAGTACTTC; CDR3aa: CASSALAGNEQYF
d_gene: NA; j_gene: TRBJ2-1; v_gene: TRBV5-1; abundance: NA; CDR3nt: TGCGCCAGCAGCTTGCTGGGGGGTGAGCAGTTCTTC; CDR3aa: CASSLLGGEQFF
d_gene: TRBD1; j_gene: TRBJ2-7; v_gene: TRBV27; abundance: NA; CDR3nt: TGTGCCAGCGGGACACGGGACAGAGCCTACGAGCAGTACTTC; CDR3aa: CASGTRDRAYEQYF
d_gene: NA; j_gene: TRBJ1-2; v_gene: TRBV5-1; abundance: NA; CDR3nt: TGCGCCAGCAGCTTCTTCCGACAGAACTATGGCTACACCTTC; CDR3aa: CASSFFRQNYGYTF
d_gene: NA; j_gene: TRBJ2-7; v_gene: TRBV19; abundance: NA; CDR3nt: TGTGCCAGTAGTATTCAGTTTGGCTACGAGCAGTACTTC; CDR3aa: CASSIQFGYEQYF
d_gene: TRBD1; j_gene: TRBJ2-7; v_gene: TRBV29-1; abundance: NA; CDR3nt: TGCAGCGTTGGGACAGGGGCCTCCTACGAGCAGTACTTC; CDR3aa: CSVGTGASYEQYF
d_gene: NA; j_gene: TRBJ2-4; v_gene: TRBV11-2; abundance: NA; CDR3nt: TGTGCCAGCAGCTTAATAGGGTTAACCAAAAACATTCAGTACTTC; CDR3aa: CASSLIGLTKNIQYF
d_gene: NA; j_gene: TRBJ1-2; v_gene: TRBV27; abundance: NA; CDR3nt: TGTGCCAGCAGCGGCCCAAATAACTATGGCTACACCTTC; CDR3aa: CASSGPNNYGYTF
d_gene: TRBD1; j_gene: TRBJ2-7; v_gene: TRBV28; abundance: NA; CDR3nt: TGTGCCAGCAGGAAACCGGGACAGGGTGTGGGCTACGAGCAGTACTTC; CDR3aa: CASRKPGQGVGYEQYF
d_gene: TRBD2; j_gene: TRBJ2-7; v_gene: TRBV18; abundance: once; CDR3nt: TGTGCCAGCTCACCAACGACTAGCGGCTCCTACGAGCAGTACTTC; CDR3aa: CASSPTTSGSYEQYF
d_gene: NA; j_gene: TRBJ1-1; v_gene: TRBV10-3; abundance: NA; CDR3nt: TGTGCCATCAGTGAGGCCCGTCAGGGCACTGAAGCTTTCTTT; CDR3aa: CAISEARQGTEAFF
d_gene: NA; j_gene: TRBJ1-2; v_gene: TRBV9; abundance: NA; CDR3nt: TGTGCCAGCAGCGCTGACATGGGGTATGGCTACACCTTC; CDR3aa: CASSADMGYGYTF